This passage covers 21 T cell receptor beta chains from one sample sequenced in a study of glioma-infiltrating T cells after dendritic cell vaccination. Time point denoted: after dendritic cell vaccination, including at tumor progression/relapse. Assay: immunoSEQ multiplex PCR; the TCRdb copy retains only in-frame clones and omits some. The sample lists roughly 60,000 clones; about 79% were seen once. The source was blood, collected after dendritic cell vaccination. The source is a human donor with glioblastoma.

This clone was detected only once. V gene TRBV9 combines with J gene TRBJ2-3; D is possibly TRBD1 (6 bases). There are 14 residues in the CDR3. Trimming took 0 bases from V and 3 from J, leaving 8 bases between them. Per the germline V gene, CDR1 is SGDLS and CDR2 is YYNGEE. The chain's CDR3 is CASSVAQGTDTQYF. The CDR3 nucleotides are TGTGCCAGCAGCGTAGCTCAGGGGACAGATACGCAGTATTTT.

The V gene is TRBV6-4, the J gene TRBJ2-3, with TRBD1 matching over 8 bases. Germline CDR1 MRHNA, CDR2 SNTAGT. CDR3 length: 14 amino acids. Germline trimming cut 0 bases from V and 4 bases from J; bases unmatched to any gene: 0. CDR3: CASSDSQGADTQYF. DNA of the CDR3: TGTGCCAGCAGTGACTCACAGGGGGCAGATACGCAGTATTTT.

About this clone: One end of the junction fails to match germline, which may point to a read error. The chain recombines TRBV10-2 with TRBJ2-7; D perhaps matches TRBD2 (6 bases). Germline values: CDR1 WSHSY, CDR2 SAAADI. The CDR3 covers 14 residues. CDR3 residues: CASSEAGRSSEQYF. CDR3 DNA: TGCGCCAGCAGTGAGGCAGGGAGGTCCTCCGAGCAGTACTTC.

CDR3 bases: TGTGCCAGCAGCTTGGACAGACCTTCCTACAATGAGCAGTTCTTC. As protein: CASSLDRPSYNEQFF. The rearrangement links TRBV5-4 to TRBJ2-1; D not resolved. The V gene's germline CDR1 is SGHNT and CDR2 YYREEE (reference sequence). With 0 bases removed from V and 1 base from J, the gap between germline ends came to 8 bases. The CDR3 covers 15 residues.

CDR3 sequence: CASSQERTSGGAKLSYEQYF. CDR3 DNA sequence: TGTGCCAGCAGCCAAGAGAGGACTAGCGGGGGGGCGAAACTCTCCTACGAGCAGTACTTC. The V call is TRBV4-2, the J call TRBJ2-7; TRBD2 matches 15 bases. Losses at the gene ends were 0 bases for V and 0 bases for J; bases not matched to a gene: 9. Germline-derived CDR1 and CDR2 are LGHNA and YNFKEQ. This CDR3 is 20 amino acids long.

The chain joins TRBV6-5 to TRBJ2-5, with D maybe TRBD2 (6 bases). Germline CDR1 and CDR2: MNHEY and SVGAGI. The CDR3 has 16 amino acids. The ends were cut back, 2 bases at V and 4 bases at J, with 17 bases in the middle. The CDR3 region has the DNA TGTGCCAGCAGTTACGGGGAGACTAGGGCCGGAGAGACCCAGTACTTC. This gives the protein CASSYGETRAGETQYF.

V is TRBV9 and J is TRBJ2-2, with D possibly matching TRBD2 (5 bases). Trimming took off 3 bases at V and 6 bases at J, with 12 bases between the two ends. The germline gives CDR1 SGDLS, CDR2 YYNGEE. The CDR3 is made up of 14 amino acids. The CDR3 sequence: CASSAVTEAGELFF. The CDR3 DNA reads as TGTGCCAGCAGCGCCGTGACGGAGGCCGGGGAGCTGTTTTTT.

CDR3 in amino acids: CASSPSKRFYGYTF. The CDR3 DNA sequence: TGTGCCAGCAGCCCATCAAAGCGCTTCTATGGCTACACCTTC. This sequence joins TRBV7-8 and TRBJ1-2, with D unclear. This CDR3 is built from 14 residues. V lost 5 bases to trimming and J lost 4 bases, with 14 bases between them. Germline CDR1 reads SGHVS; CDR2 reads FQNEAQ.

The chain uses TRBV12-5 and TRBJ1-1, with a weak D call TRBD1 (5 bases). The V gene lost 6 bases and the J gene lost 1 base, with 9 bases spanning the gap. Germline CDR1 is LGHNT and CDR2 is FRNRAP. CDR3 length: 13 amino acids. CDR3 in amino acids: CASGPGGNTEAFF. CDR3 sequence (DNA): TGTGCTAGTGGCCCGGGGGGGAACACTGAAGCTTTCTTT. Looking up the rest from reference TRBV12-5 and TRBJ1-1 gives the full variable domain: DARVTQTPRHKVTEMGQEVTMRCQPILGHNTVFWYRQTMMQGLELLAYFRNRAPLDDSGMPKDRFSAEMPDATLATLKIQPSEPRDSAVYFCASGPGGNTEAFFGQGTRLTVV.

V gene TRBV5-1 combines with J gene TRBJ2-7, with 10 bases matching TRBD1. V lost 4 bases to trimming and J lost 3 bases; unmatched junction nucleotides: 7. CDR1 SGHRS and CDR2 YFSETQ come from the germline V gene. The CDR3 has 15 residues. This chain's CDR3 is CASSQGQGRLYEQYF. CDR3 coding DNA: TGCGCCAGCAGCCAGGGACAGGGGCGACTCTACGAGCAGTACTTC.

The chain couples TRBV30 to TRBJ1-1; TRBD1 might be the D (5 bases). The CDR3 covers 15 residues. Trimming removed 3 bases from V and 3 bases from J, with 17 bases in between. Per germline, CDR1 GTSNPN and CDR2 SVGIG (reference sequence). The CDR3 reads CAWRYPPGMDTEAFF. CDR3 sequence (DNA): TGTGCCTGGAGATACCCCCCAGGGATGGACACTGAAGCTTTCTTT. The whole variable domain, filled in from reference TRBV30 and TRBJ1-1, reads SQTIHQWPATLVQPVGSPLSLECTVEGTSNPNLYWYRQAAGRGLQLLFYSVGIGQISSEVPQNLSASRPQDRQFILSSKKLLLSDSGFYLCAWRYPPGMDTEAFFGQGTRLTVV.

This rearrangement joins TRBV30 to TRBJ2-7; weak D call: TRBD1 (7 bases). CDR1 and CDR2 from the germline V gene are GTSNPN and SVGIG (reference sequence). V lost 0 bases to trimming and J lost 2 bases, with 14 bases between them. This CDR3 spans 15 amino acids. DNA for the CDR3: TGTGCCTGGAGTGTCAGGGGGGAATCAGCCTACGAGCAGTACTTC. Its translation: CAWSVRGESAYEQYF.

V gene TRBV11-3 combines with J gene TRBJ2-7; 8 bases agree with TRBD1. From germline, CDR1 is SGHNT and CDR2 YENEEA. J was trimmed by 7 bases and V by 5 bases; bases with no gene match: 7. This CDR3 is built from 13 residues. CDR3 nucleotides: TGTGCCAGCAGCCTTGGACAGGGTTGGGAGCAGTACTTC. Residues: CASSLGQGWEQYF. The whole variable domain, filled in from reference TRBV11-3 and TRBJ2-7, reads EAGVVQSPRYKIIEKKQPVAFWCNPISGHNTLYWYLQNLGQGPELLIRYENEEAVDDSQLPKDRFSAERLKGVDSTLKIQPAELGDSAVYLCASSLGQGWEQYFGPGTRLTVT.

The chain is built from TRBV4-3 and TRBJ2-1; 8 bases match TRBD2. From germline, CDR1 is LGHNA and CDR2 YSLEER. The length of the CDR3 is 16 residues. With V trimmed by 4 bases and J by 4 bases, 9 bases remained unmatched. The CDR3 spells CASSPVERGPYNEQFF. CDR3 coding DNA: TGCGCCAGCAGCCCTGTGGAGCGGGGGCCATACAATGAGCAGTTCTTC.

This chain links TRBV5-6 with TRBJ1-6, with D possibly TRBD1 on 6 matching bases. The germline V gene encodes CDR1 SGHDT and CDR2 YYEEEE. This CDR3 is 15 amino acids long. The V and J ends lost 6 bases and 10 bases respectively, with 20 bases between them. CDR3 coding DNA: TGTGCCAGCACCGGGGGGGCGACGATAGGGTCACCCCTCCACTTT. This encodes CASTGGATIGSPLHF.

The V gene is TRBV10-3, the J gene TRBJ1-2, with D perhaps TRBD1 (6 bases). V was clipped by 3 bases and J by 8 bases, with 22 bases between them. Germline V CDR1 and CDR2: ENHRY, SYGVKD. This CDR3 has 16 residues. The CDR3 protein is CAISEPKQKYRVGYTF. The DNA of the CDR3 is TGTGCCATCAGTGAACCGAAACAAAAATACAGGGTCGGCTACACCTTC.

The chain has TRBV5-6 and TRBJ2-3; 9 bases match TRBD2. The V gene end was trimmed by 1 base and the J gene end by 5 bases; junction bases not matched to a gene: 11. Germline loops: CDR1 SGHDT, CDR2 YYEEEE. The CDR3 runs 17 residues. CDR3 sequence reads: CASSLLSGGSGVDTQYF. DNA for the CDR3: TGTGCCAGCAGCTTGCTAAGCGGGGGGTCAGGGGTAGATACGCAGTATTTT.

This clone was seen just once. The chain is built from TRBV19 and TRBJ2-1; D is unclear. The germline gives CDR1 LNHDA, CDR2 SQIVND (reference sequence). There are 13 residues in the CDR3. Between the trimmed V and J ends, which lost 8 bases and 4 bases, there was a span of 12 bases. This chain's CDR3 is CASSTEIYNEQFF. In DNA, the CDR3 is TGTGCCAGTTCTACTGAAATTTACAATGAGCAGTTCTTC.

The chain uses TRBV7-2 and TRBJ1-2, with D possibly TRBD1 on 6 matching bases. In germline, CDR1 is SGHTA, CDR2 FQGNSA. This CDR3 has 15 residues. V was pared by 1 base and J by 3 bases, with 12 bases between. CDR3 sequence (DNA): TGTGCCAGCAGCTTAGGGGGCAGGGGAGACTATGGCTACACCTTC. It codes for CASSLGGRGDYGYTF.

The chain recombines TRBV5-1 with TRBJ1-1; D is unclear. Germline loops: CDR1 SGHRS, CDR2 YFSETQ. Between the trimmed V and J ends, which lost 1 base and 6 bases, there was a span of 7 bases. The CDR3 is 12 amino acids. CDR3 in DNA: TGCGCCAGCAGCTTGAGAGGCTCTGAAGCTTTCTTT. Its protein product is CASSLRGSEAFF.

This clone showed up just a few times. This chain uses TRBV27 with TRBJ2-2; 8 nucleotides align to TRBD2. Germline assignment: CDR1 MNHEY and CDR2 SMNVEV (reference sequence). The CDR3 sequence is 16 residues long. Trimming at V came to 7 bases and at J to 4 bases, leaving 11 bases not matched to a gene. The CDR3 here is CASNPSGGAVTGELFF. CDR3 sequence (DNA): TGTGCCAGCAATCCCTCCGGGGGGGCGGTCACCGGGGAGCTGTTTTTT.